These 24 T cell receptor beta chains were all obtained from the same sample, sequenced in a study of blood T cell repertoires in COVID-19. TCRdb's table, derived via immunoSEQ multiplex PCR, lists solely in-frame clones and lacks some. The data hold 82,000 or so clones, with 75% to 90% observed a single time. Sequencing used PBMCs or T cells enriched from blood (not recorded which). These receptors were taken from a woman between 45 and 60 years old with acute COVID-19.

This chain joins TRBV5-6 and TRBJ2-7; 9 bases align to TRBD1. CDR1 is SGHDT and CDR2 is YYEEEE in the germline V gene. The CDR3 runs 14 residues. The V gene end was trimmed by 5 bases and the J gene end by 3 bases; junction bases not matched to a gene: 6. The CDR3 coding sequence is TGTGCCAGCAGTCGGACAGGGGAAGGCTACGAGCAGTACTTC. It specifies CASSRTGEGYEQYF.

This clone showed up just once. J is TRBJ2-7 and V is TRBV28; 7 nucleotides match TRBD1. Looked up from germline, CDR1 is MDHEN and CDR2 is SYDVKM. V lost 9 bases, J lost 4 bases, and 3 bases stayed unmatched. The CDR3 consists of 11 residues. CDR3 loop: CASRDRYEQYF. CDR3 bases: TGTGCCAGTAGGGACAGATACGAGCAGTACTTC.

The rearrangement uses TRBV20-1 and TRBJ1-1; 7 bases match TRBD1. V dropped 3 bases and J dropped 0; count of bases not matched to a gene: 7. CDR1 is DFQATT and CDR2 is SNEGSKA in the germline V gene (reference sequence). The CDR3 has 15 residues. The CDR3 region is CSASIPGGMNTEAFF. The DNA for the CDR3 is TGCAGTGCTAGTATCCCAGGGGGAATGAACACTGAAGCTTTCTTT.

The chain recombines TRBV7-9 with TRBJ2-3, with 9 bases identical to TRBD2. CDR3 length: 16 residues. Germline CDR1 and CDR2: SEHNR and FQNEAQ (reference sequence). V was clipped by 5 bases and J by 6 bases; unmatched bases: 12. CDR3 nucleotide sequence: TGTGCCAGCAGCCTAGTTGAGGGACTAGCTTTGGATACGCAGTATTTT. Protein product: CASSLVEGLALDTQYF.

The chain couples TRBV19 to TRBJ2-7; 11 bases agree with TRBD2. V gave up 2 bases and J gave up 2 bases; unmatched junction bases: 11. The germline CDR1 and CDR2 sequences are LNHDA and SQIVND (reference sequence). This CDR3 is built from 18 residues. The CDR3 DNA follows: TGTGCCAGTAGTATAAAGGGGAGAACTAGCGGGAGTGCCTACGAGCAGTACTTC. Its translation: CASSIKGRTSGSAYEQYF.

This chain joins TRBV27 and TRBJ2-5; TRBD2 agrees at 10 bases. The length of the CDR3 is 14 residues. V shed 8 bases, J shed 3 bases, and the junction held 6 bases outside the gene matches. Looked up from germline, CDR1 is MNHEY and CDR2 is SMNVEV (reference sequence). The CDR3 loop is CASYLLAGEETQYF. The CDR3 nucleotides read TGTGCCAGCTATTTGCTAGCGGGGGAAGAGACCCAGTACTTC.

Regarding this clone: The junction departs from germline at one end; a sequencing error may be responsible. The rearrangement uses TRBV19 and TRBJ2-1; TRBD1 might be the D (6 bases). The germline V gene has CDR1 LNHDA and CDR2 SQIVND (reference sequence). The CDR3 contains 13 residues. In DNA form, the CDR3 reads TGTGCCAGTAGGGGGATAAGGGGGAATGGGCAGTTCTTC. Residues: CASRGIRGNGQFF.

This sequence joins TRBV5-1 and TRBJ1-4; TRBD1 matches at 7 bases. The CDR3 has 17 amino acids. CDR1 and CDR2 (germline): SGHRS, YFSETQ. V dropped 4 bases and J dropped 5; count of bases not matched to a gene: 14. The CDR3 protein is CASSPNLRTGRNEKLFF. In DNA, the CDR3 is TGCGCCAGCAGCCCCAACCTCCGGACAGGTCGAAATGAAAAACTGTTTTTT.

The V and J genes are TRBV7-8 and TRBJ1-3; 8 positions agree with TRBD1. The CDR3 spans 15 residues. The V gene's germline CDR1 is SGHVS and CDR2 FQNEAQ. V dropped 5 bases and J dropped 1; count of bases not matched to a gene: 4. The CDR3 loop is CASSTWDRSGNTIYF. In DNA, the CDR3 is TGTGCCAGCAGCACCTGGGACAGGTCTGGAAACACCATATATTTT.

This chain uses TRBV30 with TRBJ1-5, with 8 bases lining up with TRBD1. Germline V lookup: CDR1 GTSNPN, CDR2 SVGIG (reference sequence). V shed 0 bases, J shed 0 bases, and the junction held 4 bases outside the gene matches. The CDR3 runs to 16 residues. The CDR3 sequence: CAWSVGTGYSNQPQHF. The CDR3, as DNA: TGTGCCTGGAGTGTAGGGACAGGTTATAGCAATCAGCCCCAGCATTTT.

The chain is built from TRBV12-2 and TRBJ1-2; TRBD1, the D gene given by the table, was not confirmed from the DNA. TRBV12-2 counts as a pseudogene. The CDR3 is 17 amino acids. CDR3 region: CASRVRDRGRGNYGYTF. Written as DNA, the CDR3 is TGTGCAAGTCGCGTCCGGGACAGGGGGCGAGGGAACTATGGCTACACCTTC.

This clone was observed a single time. The rearrangement links TRBV5-4 to TRBJ1-1; D is uncertain. Trimming cost V 0 bases and J 1 base, with 4 bases left between them. Germline assignment: CDR1 SGHNT and CDR2 YYREEE (reference sequence). CDR3 length: 13 amino acids. CDR3 region: CASSLASNTEAFF. CDR3 sequence (DNA): TGTGCCAGCAGCTTGGCGTCGAACACTGAAGCTTTCTTT. The full variable domain, with the rest looked up from reference TRBV5-4 and TRBJ1-1, is ETGVTQSPTHLIKTRGQQVTLRCSSQSGHNTVSWYQQALGQGPQFIFQYYREEENGRGNFPPRFSGLQFPNYSSELNVNALELDDSALYLCASSLASNTEAFFGQGTRLTVV.

Here the CDR3 reads CASSLESGYRSSYNEQFF. In DNA, the CDR3 is TGTGCCAGCAGCTTAGAGAGCGGGTATAGGAGCTCCTACAATGAGCAGTTCTTC. The chain recombines TRBV11-3 with TRBJ2-1; a weak D match, TRBD2 (6 bases). Trimming took 0 bases from V and 0 from J, leaving 15 bases between them. This CDR3 is 18 amino acids long. Germline CDR1 and CDR2: SGHNT and YENEEA. The full variable domain, in which reference TRBV11-3 and TRBJ2-1 provide the parts outside the CDR3, is EAGVVQSPRYKIIEKKQPVAFWCNPISGHNTLYWYLQNLGQGPELLIRYENEEAVDDSQLPKDRFSAERLKGVDSTLKIQPAELGDSAVYLCASSLESGYRSSYNEQFFGPGTRLTVL.

The J gene is TRBJ2-7, the V gene TRBV11-3, with 9 bases matching TRBD2. Germline trimming cut 0 bases from V and 1 base from J; bases unmatched to any gene: 4. CDR1 SGHNT and CDR2 YENEEA come from the germline V gene. The CDR3 is made up of 16 amino acids. The DNA of the CDR3 is TGTGCCAGCAGCTTAGATACGCTAGCGGGATCCTACGAGCAGTACTTC. Residues: CASSLDTLAGSYEQYF.

The chain links TRBV12-3 or TRBV12-4 to TRBJ1-2; perhaps TRBD1 as D (6 bases). The CDR3 totals 13 residues. V lost 7 bases and J lost 4, with 13 bases in between. The CDR3 is CASTADSTYGYTF. In nucleotides, the CDR3 is TGTGCCAGCACCGCGGACAGCACCTATGGCTACACCTTC.

The chain has TRBV6-4 and TRBJ2-1; TRBD2 aligns across 9 bases. With V trimmed by 9 bases and J by 3 bases, 3 bases remained unmatched. This CDR3 spans 13 amino acids. CDR1 and CDR2 (germline): MRHNA, SNTAGT. The DNA for the CDR3 is TGTGCCAGGAGGACTAGCGACTACAATGAGCAGTTCTTC. Translating it yields CARRTSDYNEQFF.

This chain connects TRBV3-1 (or the pseudogene TRBV3-2) to TRBJ2-5, with TRBD2 matching 10 bases. J gave up 1 base and V 1 base, and 0 bases lay outside the gene matches. This CDR3 is built from 15 residues. Germline-derived CDR1 and CDR2 are LGHDT and YNNKEL (reference sequence). The CDR3 region has the DNA TGTGCCAGCAGCCAAGGACTAGCGGGCCAAGAGACCCAGTACTTC. Translation: CASSQGLAGQETQYF.

This chain uses TRBV5-1 with TRBJ2-1; 14 positions match TRBD2. The CDR3 loop spans 14 amino acids. Per the germline V gene, CDR1 is SGHRS and CDR2 is YFSETQ. The V gene end was trimmed by 4 bases and the J gene end by 11 bases; junction bases not matched to a gene: 5. The CDR3 DNA reads as TGCGCCAGCAGCGCAGGACTAGCGGGAGGCAAGCAGTTCTTC. Its translation: CASSAGLAGGKQFF.

This clone is a singleton in its sample. The V gene is TRBV10-2, the J gene TRBJ2-3, with 10 bases identical to TRBD2. The CDR3 spans 16 residues. Germline CDR1 WSHSY, CDR2 SAAADI. The junction had 1 base not matched to a gene; V was cut back by 0 bases and J by 1 base. The CDR3 DNA reads as TGCGCCAGCAGTGAGTCCCTAGCGGGGGGCACAGATACGCAGTATTTT. Protein sequence: CASSESLAGGTDTQYF.

The sample holds one count of this clone. The V call is TRBV19, the J call TRBJ1-3, with D possibly being TRBD1 (6 bases). In germline, CDR1 is LNHDA, CDR2 SQIVND (reference sequence). The CDR3 consists of 15 residues. Trimming took 2 bases from V and 0 from J, leaving 8 bases between them. CDR3 DNA sequence: TGTGCCAGTAGTATACAGGGGTCCTCTGGAAACACCATATATTTT. Translated: CASSIQGSSGNTIYF.

The chain employs TRBV7-2 and TRBJ1-3; no definite D call. Germline-derived CDR1 and CDR2 are SGHTA and FQGNSA. V was shortened by 5 bases and J by 1 base, with 9 bases between the two germline ends. The CDR3 contains 14 residues. The chain's CDR3 is CASSPAVSGNTIYF. The CDR3, as DNA: TGTGCCAGCAGCCCGGCGGTTTCTGGAAACACCATATATTTT.

The gene calls are TRBV7-5 and TRBJ2-7; the tabulated D call, TRBD1, remains unverified against the DNA. TRBV7-5 is a known pseudogene. The CDR3 length is 15 residues. The CDR3 bases are TGTGTCAGAAGCCATAGGAGTACTAAAGGGGGCGAGCAGTACTTC. This sequence encodes CVRSHRSTKGGEQYF.

The chain is built from TRBV29-1 and TRBJ1-6, with D unresolved. The CDR3 consists of 14 residues. Looked up from germline, CDR1 is SQVTM and CDR2 is ANQGSEA. V lost 4 bases and J lost 0, with 7 bases in between. In DNA form, the CDR3 reads TGCAGCGTTGCCAAGAGCTCCTATAATTCACCCCTCCACTTT. It codes for CSVAKSSYNSPLHF.

The chain is built from TRBV7-2 and TRBJ2-7; 8 nucleotides align to TRBD2. In germline, CDR1 is SGHTA, CDR2 FQGNSA. Trimming at V came to 1 base and at J to 5 bases, leaving 10 bases not matched to a gene. CDR3 size: 16 residues. The CDR3, as DNA: TGTGCCAGCAGCTTAGTTAGGGGACTAGTAGCTGACGAGCAGTACTTC. Its translation: CASSLVRGLVADEQYF.